The sequence of this TCR beta chain was determined in a study of cytomegalovirus exposure and HLA in healthy donors. Background on the study: A data release that came early held some 79 million unique TCRs from HLA-typed donors. General study points: The dataset shows that most TCR sequences were rare, while some public TCRs occurred in many donors.

The CDR3 has 17 amino acids. The V end lost 0 bases, the J end lost 7 bases, and 17 bases lay between the germline ends. The germline CDR1 and CDR2 sequences are SGHRS and YFSETQ. In its sample, this clone was seen once. Antigen unknown. The primer mix had 60 Vbeta and 13 Jbeta primers. Clones were read by immunoSEQ multiplex PCR, and TCRdb kept only the in-frame ones, dropping some. Of under 150,000 clones in the sample, roughly 78% are singletons; the top ten hold around 3%. Sample: PBMCs. V and J are TRBV5-1 and TRBJ1-6, with D unresolved. The TCR originated in a woman in her twenties or thirties in good health and CMV-seropositive. CDR3 region: CASSLAAGRFQNSPLHF. Here the CDR3 DNA reads TGCGCCAGCAGCTTGGCGGCAGGCCGATTCCAAAATTCACCCCTCCACTTT.